Presented here are 4 T cell receptor beta chains from one specimen sequenced in a study of blood T cell repertoires in COVID-19. Profiling relied on immunoSEQ multiplex PCR, and the TCRdb table lists in-frame clones only, not all of them. Of 380,000 or so clones listed, roughly 86% were seen once; the top ten hold about 1.5%. Sequencing was performed on PBMCs or T cells enriched from blood (not recorded which). These receptors were obtained from a man younger than 45 who had recovered from COVID-19.

The chain joins TRBV5-1 to TRBJ2-1; D may be TRBD2 (6 bases). CDR1 and CDR2 from the germline V gene are SGHRS and YFSETQ. This CDR3 spans 16 amino acids. V lost 3 bases, J lost 4 bases, and 17 bases lay in between. The CDR3 sequence: CASSSNPGTLYNEQFF. The CDR3 DNA sequence: TGCGCCAGCAGCTCCAACCCCGGGACTCTATACAATGAGCAGTTCTTC.

CDR3 in amino acids: CASINGGHTEAFF. The DNA of the CDR3 is TGTGCCAGCATAAACGGGGGACACACTGAAGCTTTCTTT. The gene calls are TRBV6-5 and TRBJ1-1, with D maybe TRBD1 (5 bases). The CDR3 is made up of 13 amino acids. Germline CDR1 reads MNHEY; CDR2 reads SVGAGI. V was cut by 7 bases and J by 3 bases, with 12 bases left in between.

The rearrangement uses TRBV7-3 and TRBJ2-3, with 9 bases identical to TRBD2. CDR1 and CDR2 from the germline V gene are SGHTA and FQGTGA. This CDR3 is 14 amino acids long. V gave up 5 bases and J gave up 7 bases; unmatched junction bases: 7. This chain's CDR3 is CASSSSGGRNTQYF. DNA for the CDR3: TGTGCCAGCAGCAGTAGCGGGGGAAGGAATACGCAGTATTTT.

The chain recombines TRBV2 with TRBJ1-1; TRBD1 is a possible D gene (6 bases). The CDR3 runs to 14 residues. V dropped 8 bases and J dropped 2 bases, with 15 bases sitting between them. In germline, CDR1 is SNHLY, CDR2 FYNNEI. DNA for the CDR3: TGTGCCAGCCCCCTTGAACAGGGAAACACTGAAGCTTTCTTT. It yields the protein CASPLEQGNTEAFF.